This TCR beta chain was recovered during a study of blood T cell repertoires in COVID-19. Germline-derived CDR1 and CDR2 are LNHDA and SQIVND (reference sequence). V shed 8 bases and J shed 2 bases, with 10 bases lying between them. The length of the CDR3 is 12 residues. Assay: immunoSEQ multiplex PCR; the TCRdb copy retains only in-frame clones and omits some. The repertoire consists of about 350,000 clones, with more than 70% occurring once and the leading ten covering roughly 5.3%. The sequence was collected from a woman in her thirties who had recovered from COVID-19. The chain has TRBV19 and TRBJ2-7; D gene ambiguous. The sample was PBMCs or T cells enriched from blood (not recorded which). The CDR3 sequence: CASESGAYEQYF. CDR3 in DNA: TGTGCCAGTGAGTCAGGCGCCTACGAGCAGTACTTC.